One sample yielded the 25 T cell receptor beta chains listed below, sequenced in a study of blood T cell repertoires in COVID-19. The repertoire was sequenced with immunoSEQ multiplex PCR; TCRdb's copy has only in-frame clones and lacks some. The data hold roughly 220,000 clones, with approximately 81% observed a single time. The sequencing input was peripheral blood. The source is a man in his fifties who had recovered from COVID-19.

The chain recombines TRBV28 with TRBJ2-1; D may be TRBD2 (6 bases). The CDR3 spans 13 residues. CDR1 is MDHEN, CDR2 SYDVKM, per germline. Trimming took 11 bases from V and 2 from J, leaving 13 bases between them. CDR3 region: CAVSRGTYNEQFF. Here the CDR3 DNA reads TGTGCCGTAAGCCGGGGGACCTACAATGAGCAGTTCTTC.

There are a few counts of this clone. The chain combines TRBV7-9 with TRBJ1-5; 7 bases are shared with TRBD1. The CDR3 covers 13 residues. Germline V gives CDR1 SEHNR, CDR2 FQNEAQ (reference sequence). After removal of 5 bases from V and 7 bases from J, the junction contained 5 bases not matched to a gene. CDR3 region: CASSRGGGQPQHF. The DNA of the CDR3 is TGTGCCAGCAGCCGAGGGGGCGGACAGCCCCAGCATTTT.

This chain connects TRBV6-5 to TRBJ2-2; no clear D gene. Germline values: CDR1 MNHEY, CDR2 SVGAGI. V lost 7 bases and J lost 4, with 16 bases in between. This CDR3 is built from 15 residues. The CDR3 is CASTLSTPSTGELFF. DNA for the CDR3: TGTGCCAGCACCCTTAGTACCCCGAGCACCGGGGAGCTGTTTTTT.

The chain employs TRBV15 and TRBJ2-1; 7 nucleotides line up with TRBD2. V was pared by 0 bases and J by 9 bases, with 17 bases of the junction left unmatched. Germline CDR1 LNHNV, CDR2 YYDKDF (reference sequence). CDR3 length: 18 residues. The CDR3 spells CATSRDWGGGRKGSEQFF. For the CDR3, the DNA is TGTGCCACCAGCAGAGATTGGGGTGGCGGGAGAAAAGGTAGTGAGCAGTTCTTC.

V usage is TRBV6-5 and J usage is TRBJ1-5; D call uncertain. There are 13 residues in the CDR3. The ends were cut back, 8 bases at V and 2 bases at J, with 10 bases in the middle. Germline V gene lookup returns CDR1 MNHEY and CDR2 SVGAGI. CDR3 in amino acids: CASLRQGNQPQHF. In nucleotides, the CDR3 is TGTGCCAGCCTCCGGCAGGGCAATCAGCCCCAGCATTTT.

J is TRBJ1-6 and V is TRBV5-1; 7 bases are shared with TRBD1. This CDR3 comprises 13 residues. V dropped 4 bases and J dropped 9; count of bases not matched to a gene: 4. Germline CDR1 reads SGHRS; CDR2 reads YFSETQ. CDR3 bases: TGCGCCAGCAGCCAACAGGGGAGTTCACCCCTCCACTTT. It encodes CASSQQGSSPLHF.

The rearrangement joins TRBV30 to TRBJ2-7, with 9 bases that match TRBD2. V dropped 2 bases and J dropped 2; count of bases not matched to a gene: 4. The CDR3 runs to 14 residues. Germline loops: CDR1 GTSNPN, CDR2 SVGIG (reference sequence). The CDR3 DNA reads as TGTGCCTGGAGTTGGGCGGGAGGGCCCTACGAGCAGTACTTC. Its translation is CAWSWAGGPYEQYF.

This chain connects TRBV28 to TRBJ1-1; possible D gene TRBD1, 6 bases. The V end was cut by 7 bases, the J end by 3 bases, with 12 bases between. The CDR3 runs 13 residues. Germline CDR1 MDHEN, CDR2 SYDVKM. The CDR3 DNA reads as TGTGCCAGCAACCCGGCAGGGGACACTGAAGCTTTCTTT. Translated, it gives CASNPAGDTEAFF.

This sequence joins TRBV6-1 and TRBJ2-7; unclear D gene. V was trimmed by 1 base and J by 2 bases, leaving 9 bases between them. The CDR3 totals 14 residues. CDR1 is MNHNS, CDR2 SASEGT, per germline. This chain's CDR3 is CASSEGSVAYEQYF. In DNA form, the CDR3 reads TGTGCCAGCAGTGAAGGGTCGGTAGCCTACGAGCAGTACTTC.

The V gene is TRBV5-1, the J gene TRBJ2-7; D unresolved. This CDR3 has 14 amino acids. Germline V lookup: CDR1 SGHRS, CDR2 YFSETQ. Trimming took off 1 base at V and 0 bases at J, with 8 bases between the two ends. Here the CDR3 DNA reads TGCGCCAGCAGCTTGTCCTCCAGCTCCTACGAGCAGTACTTC. Protein: CASSLSSSSYEQYF.

The CDR3 DNA reads as TGCAGCGTTGAAGGGGATAGGGGGCCGCTATACGGCTACACCTTC. It encodes CSVEGDRGPLYGYTF. The rearrangement links TRBV29-1 to TRBJ1-2, with 7 bases matching TRBD1. Germline V CDR1 and CDR2: SQVTM, ANQGSEA. The CDR3 has 15 residues. The V and J ends lost 1 base and 8 bases, in that order; junction bases with no gene match: 13.

V usage is TRBV3-1 (or the pseudogene TRBV3-2) and J usage is TRBJ2-1; D unclear. The CDR3 runs to 15 residues. The germline CDR1 and CDR2 sequences are LGHDT and YNNKEL (reference sequence). The V end was cut by 2 bases, the J end by 3 bases, with 11 bases between. The CDR3 protein is CASSQRSGYYNEQFF. The CDR3 DNA reads TGTGCCAGCAGCCAAAGGAGTGGGTACTACAATGAGCAGTTCTTC.

The chain is built from TRBV12-3 or TRBV12-4 and TRBJ1-2; no clear D. The CDR3 length is 13 residues. The germline V and J ends were trimmed by 6 bases and 7 bases, with 15 bases remaining between them. The CDR3 here is CASSPWELVGYTF. The CDR3 coding sequence is TGTGCCAGCAGCCCCTGGGAGTTGGTTGGCTACACCTTC.

The chain has TRBV5-6 and TRBJ2-1; D might be TRBD2 (6 bases). V was shortened by 4 bases and J by 7 bases, with 9 bases between the two germline ends. The CDR3 has 12 residues. From germline, CDR1 is SGHDT and CDR2 YYEEEE. CDR3 residues: CASSLGGNEQFF. CDR3 bases: TGTGCCAGCAGCCTAGGAGGGAATGAGCAGTTCTTC.

The rearrangement links TRBV30 to TRBJ2-2; 10 positions match TRBD2. Trimming removed 2 bases from V and 8 bases from J; junction bases left unmatched: 5. The CDR3 consists of 14 residues. Germline loops: CDR1 GTSNPN, CDR2 SVGIG (reference sequence). In DNA form, the CDR3 reads TGTGCCTGGAGTAGCGGGGGGGCTACGGGGGAGCTGTTTTTT. Amino acid sequence: CAWSSGGATGELFF. The whole variable domain, remainder taken from reference TRBV30 and TRBJ2-2, is SQTIHQWPATLVQPVGSPLSLECTVEGTSNPNLYWYRQAAGRGLQLLFYSVGIGQISSEVPQNLSASRPQDRQFILSSKKLLLSDSGFYLCAWSSGGATGELFFGEGSRLTVL.

J is TRBJ1-1 and V is TRBV27; possible D gene TRBD1, 5 bases. V was pared by 3 bases and J by 5 bases, with 10 bases between. CDR1 MNHEY and CDR2 SMNVEV come from the germline V gene (reference sequence). The CDR3 totals 13 residues. The DNA for the CDR3 is TGTGCCAGCAGTTTCAACGGGGGAACTGAAGCTTTCTTT. Its translation is CASSFNGGTEAFF.

This clone occurred a few times. The chain couples TRBV25-1 to TRBJ1-1; 8 bases match TRBD1. The trim removed 0 bases at V and 3 bases at J, leaving 6 bases unmatched. There are 16 residues in the CDR3. The germline CDR1 and CDR2 sequences are MGHDK and SYGVNS. The CDR3 DNA is TGTGCCAGCAGTGAATACCCGGACAGGGACTACACTGAAGCTTTCTTT. Encoded protein: CASSEYPDRDYTEAFF. Filled out from reference TRBV25-1 and TRBJ1-1, the complete variable domain reads EADIYQTPRYLVIGTGKKITLECSQTMGHDKMYWYQQDPGMELHLIHYSYGVNSTEKGDLSSESTVSRIRTEHFPLTLESARPSHTSQYLCASSEYPDRDYTEAFFGQGTRLTVV.

About this clone itself: The sample carries other DNA sequences with the same CDR3. The V gene is TRBV28, the J gene TRBJ2-1, with D unclear. CDR1 is MDHEN, CDR2 SYDVKM, per germline. This CDR3 region has 11 residues. V lost 3 bases, J lost 7 bases, and 4 bases lay in between. CDR3 nucleotides: TGTGCCAGCAGTTTCTTGAATGAGCAGTTCTTC. Its translation is CASSFLNEQFF.

The V gene is TRBV10-2, the J gene TRBJ2-6; the D gene is possibly TRBD1 (5 bases). The length of the CDR3 is 14 residues. Germline V gene sequence: CDR1 WSHSY, CDR2 SAAADI. The V end was cut by 9 bases, the J end by 0 bases, with 9 bases between. The CDR3 coding sequence is TGCGCCAGTCACGACAGCTCTGGGGCCAACGTCCTGACTTTC. Its translation is CASHDSSGANVLTF.

This clone appeared many times. The chain recombines TRBV18 with TRBJ2-7; D is uncertain. This CDR3 region has 14 residues. CDR1 KGHSH and CDR2 LQKENI come from the germline V gene. V was cut by 6 bases and J by 2 bases, with 14 bases left in between. The CDR3 coding sequence is TGTGCCAGCTCTCCGACAATTCGCCCCTACGAGCAGTACTTC. It encodes CASSPTIRPYEQYF.

This chain links TRBV7-9 with TRBJ2-7; perhaps TRBD2 as D (5 bases). The CDR3 has 13 amino acids. Germline V gene data show CDR1 as SEHNR and CDR2 as FQNEAQ (reference sequence). Trimming stripped 1 base from V and 3 bases from J, with 7 bases between. This chain's CDR3 is CASSLGGDYEQYF. The CDR3 DNA is TGTGCCAGCAGCTTAGGGGGAGACTACGAGCAGTACTTC.

This clone was counted a few times. The chain joins TRBV6-5 to TRBJ2-5; 8 nucleotides line up with TRBD1. The CDR3 length is 15 residues. Germline V gene lookup returns CDR1 MNHEY and CDR2 SVGAGI. V lost 5 bases and J lost 4; bases outside the gene matches: 9. CDR3 DNA sequence: TGTGCCAGCAGTAGAGAACAGGGGGGTCCAGAGACCCAGTACTTC. It encodes CASSREQGGPETQYF.

The chain couples TRBV28 to TRBJ1-1; D unclear. Germline CDR1 MDHEN, CDR2 SYDVKM. CDR3 size: 14 residues. V lost 5 bases to trimming and J lost 1 base, with 11 bases between them. The CDR3 region has the DNA TGTGCCAGCAGTCCACCCACGGGGAACACTGAAGCTTTCTTT. This translates into CASSPPTGNTEAFF.

This clone appeared once. The J gene is TRBJ2-3, the V gene TRBV20-1; D is uncertain. The CDR3 contains 15 residues. V was trimmed by 5 bases and J by 4 bases, leaving 19 bases between them. Germline V gene data show CDR1 as DFQATT and CDR2 as SNEGSKA (reference sequence). The CDR3 bases are TGCAGTGCTGGTGCGAGAACTCCGATTGCAGATACGCAGTATTTT. It encodes CSAGARTPIADTQYF.

The chain links TRBV18 to TRBJ2-4, with unresolved D. This CDR3 spans 13 amino acids. Deletions cut 0 bases from V and 8 bases from J, with 8 bases between. Looked up from germline, CDR1 is KGHSH and CDR2 is LQKENI. CDR3 sequence (DNA): TGTGCCAGCTCACCACCTTCGAGGTACATTCAGTACTTC. Translation gives CASSPPSRYIQYF.